A single sample is the source of the 30 T cell receptor beta chains below, sequenced in a study of T cell responses to AZD1222 COVID-19 vaccine. Method: immunoSEQ multiplex PCR; TCRdb's copy keeps in-frame clones and lacks some. The sample lists under 130,000 clones, 80% to 90% occurring once. This sample comprised peripheral blood, obtained on day 0 of AZD1222 vaccination. The receptors were sampled from an adult in good health.

This chain connects TRBV6-5 to TRBJ2-1; possible D gene TRBD2, 5 bases. V was clipped by 6 bases and J by 4 bases, with 10 bases between them. Germline V gene data show CDR1 as MNHEY and CDR2 as SVGAGI. The CDR3 runs 13 residues. The CDR3 coding sequence is TGTGCCAGCAGCCCCGGGGTGTACAATGAGCAGTTCTTC. Protein sequence: CASSPGVYNEQFF.

This chain links TRBV28 with TRBJ1-1; 10 bases fit TRBD1. The CDR3 loop spans 16 amino acids. Trimming took 1 base from V and 5 from J; bases not matched to a gene: 7. Germline V gives CDR1 MDHEN, CDR2 SYDVKM. DNA for the CDR3: TGTGCCAGCAGTTTATTCCCGACAGGGGGCTGGACTGAAGCTTTCTTT. This sequence encodes CASSLFPTGGWTEAFF.

The genes are TRBV5-1 and TRBJ1-1; 10 bases line up with TRBD1. The CDR3 covers 14 residues. V dropped 1 base and J dropped 10; count of bases not matched to a gene: 7. The germline CDR1 and CDR2 sequences are SGHRS and YFSETQ. The CDR3 sequence is CASSLLERDRGAFF. In nucleotides, the CDR3 is TGCGCCAGCAGCTTGTTGGAGAGGGACAGGGGAGCTTTCTTT.

V usage is TRBV12-5 and J usage is TRBJ2-7; 10 nucleotides line up with TRBD1. This CDR3 has 15 residues. Trimming cost V 5 bases and J 1 base; bases outside gene matches: 5. The germline V gene encodes CDR1 LGHNT and CDR2 FRNRAP. The CDR3 DNA is TGTGCTAGTGGTGATGGACAGGGGGATTCCTACGAGCAGTACTTC. Translation gives CASGDGQGDSYEQYF. The variable domain in full, completed from reference TRBV12-5 and TRBJ2-7, reads DARVTQTPRHKVTEMGQEVTMRCQPILGHNTVFWYRQTMMQGLELLAYFRNRAPLDDSGMPKDRFSAEMPDATLATLKIQPSEPRDSAVYFCASGDGQGDSYEQYFGPGTRLTVT.

The CDR3, as DNA: TGTGCCAGCAGCGTCTCCCGGGACACCGACTACGAGCAGTACTTC. Protein sequence: CASSVSRDTDYEQYF. V is TRBV7-2 and J is TRBJ2-7, with a weak D call TRBD1 (6 bases). Germline CDR1 and CDR2: SGHTA and FQGNSA. The CDR3 is made up of 15 amino acids. The V and J ends lost 5 bases and 3 bases respectively, with 17 bases between them.

This clone was recorded a few times. This rearrangement joins TRBV2 to TRBJ2-7, with D perhaps TRBD1 (5 bases). CDR1 is SNHLY, CDR2 FYNNEI, per germline. The CDR3 sequence is 15 residues long. The ends were cut back, 2 bases at V and 4 bases at J, with 15 bases in the middle. The CDR3 reads CASSENPPQVYEQYF. The CDR3 bases are TGTGCCAGCAGTGAAAACCCCCCACAGGTTTACGAGCAGTACTTC. Looking up the rest from reference TRBV2 and TRBJ2-7 gives the full variable domain: EPEVTQTPSHQVTQMGQEVILRCVPISNHLYFYWYRQILGQKVEFLVSFYNNEISEKSEIFDDQFSVERPDGSNFTLKIRSTKLEDSAMYFCASSENPPQVYEQYFGPGTRLTVT.

The chain has TRBV7-2 and TRBJ1-2, with D maybe TRBD1 (6 bases). The length of the CDR3 is 14 residues. V was trimmed by 4 bases and J by 3 bases, leaving 12 bases between them. The germline V gene has CDR1 SGHTA and CDR2 FQGNSA. The CDR3 sequence is CASSSRGGDYGYTF. The CDR3 DNA is TGTGCCAGCAGCTCCCGTGGGGGCGACTATGGCTACACCTTC.

The chain employs TRBV7-9 and TRBJ1-2; D is ambiguous. Germline-derived CDR1 and CDR2 are SEHNR and FQNEAQ (reference sequence). With 1 base removed from V and 3 bases from J, the gap between germline ends came to 0 bases. The CDR3 is made up of 11 amino acids. This CDR3 is CASSLDYGYTF. The CDR3 DNA sequence: TGTGCCAGCAGCTTAGACTATGGCTACACCTTC.

CDR3: CASRSIGVGYGYTF. The CDR3 region has the DNA TGTGCCAGTAGGTCGATCGGAGTCGGCTATGGCTACACCTTC. The V and J genes are TRBV19 and TRBJ1-2; no clear D. Germline-derived CDR1 and CDR2 are LNHDA and SQIVND (reference sequence). CDR3 size: 14 residues. Trimming pared 6 bases from V and 4 bases from J, leaving 15 bases between.

The J gene is TRBJ2-1, the V gene TRBV5-4; 7 bases agree with TRBD1. V shed 0 bases, J shed 3 bases, and the junction held 3 bases outside the gene matches. The CDR3 runs 15 residues. Germline V gene sequence: CDR1 SGHNT, CDR2 YYREEE (reference sequence). The CDR3 DNA follows: TGTGCCAGCAGCTTGGGGGGGACAGACTACAATGAGCAGTTCTTC. It is translated as CASSLGGTDYNEQFF.

V usage is TRBV11-1 and J usage is TRBJ1-6; D possibly corresponds to TRBD1 (5 bases). The germline V gene encodes CDR1 SGHAT and CDR2 FQDESV (reference sequence). The CDR3 is 15 amino acids. The germline V and J ends were trimmed by 5 bases and 8 bases, with 16 bases remaining between them. The DNA of the CDR3 is TGTGCCAGCAGCCTCAGAACCGGGACGGATTCACCCCTCCACTTT. Translated, it gives CASSLRTGTDSPLHF.

This chain links TRBV18 with TRBJ1-2; 9 bases agree with TRBD1. CDR1 KGHSH and CDR2 LQKENI come from the germline V gene. V lost 0 bases and J lost 6; bases outside the gene matches: 2. The CDR3 covers 14 residues. The CDR3 DNA follows: TGTGCCAGCTCACCACCGTGGACAGGGGATGGCTACACCTTC. Translation: CASSPPWTGDGYTF.

The rearrangement joins TRBV7-9 to TRBJ2-2; 11 nucleotides line up with TRBD1. The CDR3 totals 17 residues. CDR1 is SEHNR, CDR2 FQNEAQ, per germline (reference sequence). V lost 5 bases to trimming and J lost 7 bases; unmatched junction nucleotides: 12. CDR3 sequence (DNA): TGTGCCAGCAGCCTCTTCGTTGGGACAGGGGGACACGGGGAGCTGTTTTTT. Its protein product is CASSLFVGTGGHGELFF.

The CDR3 here is CAISVGEDSNQPQHF. The CDR3 DNA reads TGTGCCATCAGTGTGGGTGAAGATAGCAATCAGCCCCAGCATTTT. This rearrangement joins TRBV10-3 to TRBJ1-5; the D is unclear. Trimming took off 4 bases at V and 0 bases at J, with 10 bases between the two ends. The CDR3 covers 15 residues. Per germline, CDR1 ENHRY and CDR2 SYGVKD.

The chain combines TRBV7-2 with TRBJ1-1, with TRBD1 as a possible D gene (5 bases). The CDR3 loop spans 15 amino acids. Germline V lookup: CDR1 SGHTA, CDR2 FQGNSA. Trimming pared 0 bases from V and 1 base from J, leaving 9 bases between. The CDR3 is CASSLARGPNTEAFF. The CDR3, as DNA: TGTGCCAGCAGCTTAGCGCGGGGCCCGAACACTGAAGCTTTCTTT.

The rearrangement uses TRBV11-1 and TRBJ2-4, with 11 positions matching TRBD2. Germline V gene data show CDR1 as SGHAT and CDR2 as FQDESV (reference sequence). The CDR3 extends over 14 amino acids. J was trimmed by 9 bases and V by 3 bases; bases with no gene match: 4. CDR3 loop: CASSLVAGGFIQYF. The DNA for the CDR3 is TGTGCCAGCAGCTTGGTAGCGGGGGGGTTCATTCAGTACTTC.

This chain connects TRBV13 to TRBJ2-1; 13 nucleotides line up with TRBD2. CDR1 is PRHDT and CDR2 is FYEKMQ in the germline V gene (reference sequence). The CDR3 runs 17 residues. Trimming removed 4 bases from V and 0 bases from J; junction bases left unmatched: 3. The CDR3, as DNA: TGTGCCAGCAGCTCGCGGACTAGCGGGAGCTCCTACAATGAGCAGTTCTTC. This encodes CASSSRTSGSSYNEQFF.

The genes are TRBV7-2 and TRBJ2-7, with a tentative D call TRBD2 (6 bases). The germline V gene encodes CDR1 SGHTA and CDR2 FQGNSA. V lost 7 bases to trimming and J lost 3 bases, with 16 bases between them. The CDR3 is 14 residues long. CDR3 sequence reads: CASTSHGGNYEQYF. Here the CDR3 DNA reads TGTGCCAGCACCTCGCACGGGGGAAACTACGAGCAGTACTTC.

The chain links TRBV19 to TRBJ1-4; possibly TRBD1 for D (6 bases). Deletions cut 7 bases from V and 8 bases from J, with 11 bases between. Germline V gene lookup returns CDR1 LNHDA and CDR2 SQIVND (reference sequence). CDR3 length: 12 amino acids. This chain's CDR3 is CASTQGREKLFF. Here the CDR3 DNA reads TGTGCCAGTACCCAGGGGCGGGAAAAACTGTTTTTT.

This clone is a singleton in its sample. The chain combines TRBV28 with TRBJ1-1; 7 bases fit TRBD1. CDR3 size: 17 residues. Germline CDR1 and CDR2: MDHEN and SYDVKM. Trimming took 1 base from V and 0 from J; bases not matched to a gene: 8. In DNA, the CDR3 is TGTGCCAGCAGTTTATATAGGGGACAGTTTATGAACACTGAAGCTTTCTTT. Amino acids: CASSLYRGQFMNTEAFF.

This clone was seen more than once but under ten times. This chain links TRBV5-1 with TRBJ2-7; tentative D call: TRBD2 (6 bases). CDR1 and CDR2 (germline): SGHRS, YFSETQ. CDR3 length: 14 amino acids. The V and J ends lost 6 bases and 2 bases respectively, with 15 bases between them. The CDR3 is CASNVGGVAYEQYF. The CDR3 nucleotides are TGCGCCAGCAATGTGGGGGGAGTTGCCTACGAGCAGTACTTC. Full variable domain (rest looked up from reference TRBV5-1 and TRBJ2-7): KAGVTQTPRYLIKTRGQQVTLSCSPISGHRSVSWYQQTPGQGLQFLFEYFSETQRNKGNFPGRFSGRQFSNSRSEMNVSTLELGDSALYLCASNVGGVAYEQYFGPGTRLTVT.

The CDR3 coding sequence is TGTGCCAGCAGTTACTCGAGACCGGTGGACTATGGCTACACCTTC. This codes for CASSYSRPVDYGYTF. This sequence joins TRBV6-5 and TRBJ1-2; D is undetermined. CDR1 and CDR2 (germline): MNHEY, SVGAGI. This CDR3 is 15 amino acids long. V lost 0 bases and J lost 3, with 11 bases in between.

This rearrangement joins TRBV4-3 to TRBJ2-1; 10 bases align to TRBD1. Germline CDR1 and CDR2: LGHNA and YSLEER. V lost 4 bases, J lost 4 bases, and 7 bases stayed unmatched. The CDR3 sequence is 16 residues long. The CDR3 reads CASSPSPGQGYNEQFF. In nucleotides, the CDR3 is TGCGCCAGCAGCCCCAGCCCGGGACAGGGGTACAATGAGCAGTTCTTC.

This chain links TRBV27 with TRBJ1-1, with 7 bases fitting TRBD1. Germline V lookup: CDR1 MNHEY, CDR2 SMNVEV (reference sequence). Losses at the gene ends were 6 bases for V and 0 bases for J; bases not matched to a gene: 4. This CDR3 comprises 14 residues. The DNA for the CDR3 is TGTGCCAGCAGGAGGGACAGATTGAACACTGAAGCTTTCTTT. This translates into CASRRDRLNTEAFF.

The count of this clone is one. This sequence joins TRBV12-3 or TRBV12-4 and TRBJ1-1; TRBD1 matches 7 bases. CDR3 length: 13 residues. V was pared by 3 bases and J by 4 bases, with 2 bases of the junction left unmatched. CDR3 sequence reads: CASSFRGRTEAFF. The CDR3 DNA follows: TGTGCCAGCAGTTTTAGGGGGCGCACTGAAGCTTTCTTT.

CDR3 loop: CASSLSPPGAYEQYF. CDR3 in DNA: TGTGCCAGCAGTTTATCCCCCCCGGGAGCCTACGAGCAGTACTTC. The chain links TRBV28 to TRBJ2-7; TRBD2 is a possible D gene (6 bases). Germline V gene data show CDR1 as MDHEN and CDR2 as SYDVKM. V was pared by 1 base and J by 2 bases, with 12 bases between. The CDR3 is 15 residues long.

The rearrangement uses TRBV19 and TRBJ2-5, with TRBD1 matching 8 bases. CDR1 and CDR2 (germline): LNHDA, SQIVND (reference sequence). This CDR3 is 14 amino acids long. The V gene end was trimmed by 4 bases and the J gene end by 3 bases; junction bases not matched to a gene: 4. The DNA for the CDR3 is TGTGCCAGTAGTAGTAAACAGGGGGAAGAGACCCAGTACTTC. Encoded protein: CASSSKQGEETQYF.

This sequence joins TRBV14 and TRBJ1-1, with 10 positions matching TRBD1. The junction had 0 bases not matched to a gene; V was cut back by 4 bases and J by 4 bases. The CDR3 sequence is 13 residues long. The germline gives CDR1 SGHDN, CDR2 FVKESK. Written as DNA, the CDR3 is TGTGCCAGCAGCCGGGACAGGGGCACTGAAGCTTTCTTT. It encodes CASSRDRGTEAFF.

This clone was counted a few times. The rearrangement links TRBV19 to TRBJ1-5; D is unresolved. The CDR3 runs 12 residues. Germline CDR1 LNHDA, CDR2 SQIVND (reference sequence). Trimming took 7 bases from V and 7 from J, leaving 11 bases between them. As DNA, the CDR3 is TGTGCCAGTACCGACTTTCCCCAGCCCCAGCATTTT. This codes for CASTDFPQPQHF. The full variable domain, with the rest looked up from reference TRBV19 and TRBJ1-5, is DGGITQSPKYLFRKEGQNVTLSCEQNLNHDAMYWYRQDPGQGLRLIYYSQIVNDFQKGDIAEGYSVSREKKESFPLTVTSAQKNPTAFYLCASTDFPQPQHFGDGTRLSIL.

CDR3 nucleotide sequence: TGTGCCAGCAGCCTTACGGGACATTACCAAGTCGAGCAGTACTTC. This gives the protein CASSLTGHYQVEQYF. The V gene is TRBV6-5, the J gene TRBJ2-7, with D tentatively TRBD1 (6 bases). Germline V gives CDR1 MNHEY, CDR2 SVGAGI. This CDR3 region has 15 residues. V was shortened by 6 bases and J by 6 bases, with 21 bases between the two germline ends.